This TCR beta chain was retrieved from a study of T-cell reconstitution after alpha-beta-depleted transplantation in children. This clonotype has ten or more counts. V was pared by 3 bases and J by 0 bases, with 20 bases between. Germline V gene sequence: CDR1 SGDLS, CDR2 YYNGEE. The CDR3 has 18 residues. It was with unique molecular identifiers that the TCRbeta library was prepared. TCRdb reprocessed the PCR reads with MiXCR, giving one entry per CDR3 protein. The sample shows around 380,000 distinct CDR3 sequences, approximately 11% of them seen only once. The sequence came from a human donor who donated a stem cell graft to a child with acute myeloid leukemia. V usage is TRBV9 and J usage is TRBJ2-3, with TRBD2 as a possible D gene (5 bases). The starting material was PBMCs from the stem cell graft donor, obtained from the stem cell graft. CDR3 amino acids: CASSARQGTSSSTDTQYF. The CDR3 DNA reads TGTGCCAGCAGCGCGAGACAAGGAACTAGTTCGAGCACAGATACGCAGTATTTT.